This is a list of T cell receptor beta chains from one sample in a study of blood T cell repertoires in COVID-19. Sequencing was performed with immunoSEQ multiplex PCR; in TCRdb, only in-frame clones are kept and a portion is missing. The sample holds about 300,000 clones, approximately 86% seen once. The sample taken for sequencing was peripheral blood. Receptors originate from a man between 65 and 79 years old with acute or convalescent COVID-19. CDR3s include the opening cysteine and the closing phenylalanine or tryptophan. Each record gives: V gene, J gene, D gene, clone size, CDR3 protein, CDR3 DNA. A D gene is named only where the DNA matches it firmly. Clone size is shown for a subset of rows, as once, few, many or a class of expanded clone.

V gene: TRBV6-6
J gene: TRBJ1-5
D gene: NA
clone size: NA
CDR3 protein: CASSIIRQGNQPQHF
CDR3 DNA: TGTGCCAGCAGCATAATAAGACAGGGCAATCAGCCCCAGCATTTT

V gene: TRBV7-2
J gene: TRBJ2-7
D gene: TRBD1
clone size: NA
CDR3 protein: CASSLEGQAYHEQYF
CDR3 DNA: TGTGCCAGCAGCCTAGAGGGACAGGCATACCACGAGCAGTACTTC

V gene: TRBV7-9
J gene: TRBJ1-6
D gene: TRBD1
clone size: NA
CDR3 protein: CAGGQGDRGNSPLHF
CDR3 DNA: TGTGCCGGTGGGCAGGGGGACCGGGGTAATTCACCCCTCCACTTT

V gene: TRBV3-1/TRBV3-2
J gene: TRBJ2-5
D gene: NA
clone size: NA
CDR3 protein: CASSQSQETQYF
CDR3 DNA: TGTGCCAGCAGCCAGAGTCAAGAGACCCAGTACTTC

V gene: TRBV24-1
J gene: TRBJ2-1
D gene: TRBD2
clone size: NA
CDR3 protein: CATSDPGLAVEQFF
CDR3 DNA: TGTGCCACCAGTGACCCCGGACTAGCGGTTGAGCAGTTCTTC

V gene: TRBV6-6
J gene: TRBJ1-5
D gene: NA
clone size: NA
CDR3 protein: CASSYGRAGRPQHF
CDR3 DNA: TGTGCCAGCAGTTATGGCAGGGCGGGGAGGCCCCAGCATTTT

V gene: TRBV5-1
J gene: TRBJ2-3
D gene: TRBD2
clone size: NA
CDR3 protein: CASSLPSGASTDTQYF
CDR3 DNA: TGCGCCAGCAGCTTGCCTAGCGGGGCTAGCACAGATACGCAGTATTTT

V gene: TRBV11-1
J gene: TRBJ2-7
D gene: NA
clone size: NA
CDR3 protein: CASSLSDSVSYEQYF
CDR3 DNA: TGTGCCAGCAGCTTATCGGATAGCGTGTCCTACGAGCAGTACTTC

V gene: TRBV28
J gene: TRBJ1-6
D gene: TRBD1
clone size: NA
CDR3 protein: CASSSQGGNNSPLHF
CDR3 DNA: TGTGCCAGCAGTTCACAGGGGGGTAATAATTCACCCCTCCACTTT

V gene: TRBV28
J gene: TRBJ1-2
D gene: TRBD1
clone size: few
CDR3 protein: CASSSDEYNRGPNYGYTF
CDR3 DNA: TGTGCCAGCAGTTCCGATGAATACAACAGGGGACCTAACTATGGCTACACCTTC

V gene: TRBV28
J gene: TRBJ2-3
D gene: TRBD2
clone size: NA
CDR3 protein: CASSPPGSGRADTQYF
CDR3 DNA: TGTGCCAGCAGTCCCCCGGGTAGCGGGAGGGCAGATACGCAGTATTTT

V gene: TRBV4-2
J gene: TRBJ2-7
D gene: NA
clone size: NA
CDR3 protein: CASSWQGGGEQYF
CDR3 DNA: TGTGCCAGCAGTTGGCAGGGGGGCGGCGAGCAGTACTTC

V gene: TRBV11-2
J gene: TRBJ2-1
D gene: TRBD1
clone size: NA
CDR3 protein: CASIRTGANEQFF
CDR3 DNA: TGTGCCAGCATACGGACAGGGGCCAATGAGCAGTTCTTC

V gene: TRBV5-1
J gene: TRBJ2-6
D gene: NA
clone size: NA
CDR3 protein: CASSLGNSGANVLTF
CDR3 DNA: TGCGCCAGCAGCTTGGGTAACTCTGGGGCCAACGTCCTGACTTTC

V gene: TRBV2
J gene: TRBJ1-1
D gene: TRBD1
clone size: NA
CDR3 protein: CASSEQGDTEAFF
CDR3 DNA: TGTGCCAGCAGTGAACAGGGGGACACTGAAGCTTTCTTT

V gene: TRBV2
J gene: TRBJ2-2
D gene: NA
clone size: NA
CDR3 protein: CASSGEGAGTGELFF
CDR3 DNA: TGTGCCAGCAGTGGCGAGGGGGCGGGGACCGGGGAGCTGTTTTTT

V gene: TRBV6-5
J gene: TRBJ1-2
D gene: NA
clone size: NA
CDR3 protein: CASSYLGDYGYTF
CDR3 DNA: TGTGCCAGCAGTTACTTAGGGGACTATGGCTACACCTTC

V gene: TRBV13
J gene: TRBJ1-5
D gene: TRBD1
clone size: NA
CDR3 protein: CASSLGQGAHNQPQHF
CDR3 DNA: TGTGCCAGCAGCCTGGGACAGGGGGCTCATAATCAGCCCCAGCATTTT

V gene: TRBV4-3
J gene: TRBJ1-1
D gene: NA
clone size: once
CDR3 protein: CASSQVKGEWNTEAFF
CDR3 DNA: TGCGCCAGCAGCCAAGTCAAGGGGGAATGGAACACTGAAGCTTTCTTT

V gene: TRBV10-3
J gene: TRBJ1-4
D gene: NA
clone size: NA
CDR3 protein: CAIRKQRDEKLFF
CDR3 DNA: TGTGCCATCAGGAAACAGAGGGATGAAAAACTGTTTTTT

V gene: TRBV5-4
J gene: TRBJ1-1
D gene: NA
clone size: NA
CDR3 protein: CASSGGGRGTEAFF
CDR3 DNA: TGTGCCAGCAGTGGGGGGGGACGGGGAACTGAAGCTTTCTTT

V gene: TRBV7-3
J gene: TRBJ2-1
D gene: NA
clone size: NA
CDR3 protein: CASSRGSGDEQFF
CDR3 DNA: TGTGCCAGCAGCCGAGGATCGGGGGATGAGCAGTTCTTC

V gene: TRBV5-8
J gene: TRBJ2-3
D gene: NA
clone size: NA
CDR3 protein: CASSADLPGNTDTQYF
CDR3 DNA: TGTGCCAGCAGCGCGGACTTACCCGGGAACACAGATACGCAGTATTTT

V gene: TRBV29-1
J gene: TRBJ1-2
D gene: NA
clone size: NA
CDR3 protein: CSVVDSGGYTF
CDR3 DNA: TGCAGCGTTGTTGACAGCGGGGGCTACACCTTC

V gene: TRBV3-1/TRBV3-2
J gene: TRBJ1-6
D gene: TRBD1
clone size: NA
CDR3 protein: CASSRSQGARSPLHF
CDR3 DNA: TGTGCCAGCAGCCGGAGCCAGGGGGCGCGGTCACCCCTCCACTTT

V gene: TRBV7-2
J gene: TRBJ1-2
D gene: TRBD1
clone size: NA
CDR3 protein: CASSPMEGAGYGYTF
CDR3 DNA: TGTGCCAGCAGCCCTATGGAGGGGGCCGGCTATGGCTACACCTTC

V gene: TRBV18
J gene: TRBJ2-2
D gene: NA
clone size: few
CDR3 protein: CASSPLSARGNTGELFF
CDR3 DNA: TGTGCCAGCTCACCACTATCCGCCAGGGGAAACACCGGGGAGCTGTTTTTT

V gene: TRBV3-1/TRBV3-2
J gene: TRBJ1-2
D gene: TRBD1
clone size: NA
CDR3 protein: CASREPGTGRKGANYGYTF
CDR3 DNA: TGTGCCAGCAGAGAACCCGGGACAGGGAGGAAGGGGGCTAACTATGGCTACACCTTC

V gene: TRBV5-4
J gene: TRBJ2-3
D gene: NA
clone size: NA
CDR3 protein: CASSLELAGTQYF
CDR3 DNA: TGTGCCAGCAGCTTGGAATTGGCGGGTACGCAGTATTTT

V gene: TRBV6-5
J gene: TRBJ2-1
D gene: NA
clone size: NA
CDR3 protein: CASRVQGLGEQFF
CDR3 DNA: TGTGCCAGCAGGGTCCAGGGGCTAGGTGAGCAGTTCTTC

V gene: TRBV19
J gene: TRBJ2-1
D gene: TRBD1
clone size: few
CDR3 protein: CASARTGAYNEQFF
CDR3 DNA: TGTGCCAGCGCACGGACAGGGGCCTACAATGAGCAGTTCTTC

V gene: TRBV7-9
J gene: TRBJ2-7
D gene: TRBD2
clone size: NA
CDR3 protein: CASGVAGGNEQYF
CDR3 DNA: TGTGCCAGCGGGGTAGCGGGGGGTAACGAGCAGTACTTC

V gene: TRBV7-2
J gene: TRBJ2-7
D gene: TRBD2
clone size: NA
CDR3 protein: CASSIRGLAGGNEQYF
CDR3 DNA: TGTGCCAGCAGCATACGGGGACTAGCGGGAGGTAACGAGCAGTACTTC

V gene: TRBV7-9
J gene: TRBJ2-1
D gene: TRBD2
clone size: NA
CDR3 protein: CASSSLAGALYNEQFF
CDR3 DNA: TGTGCCAGCAGCTCGCTAGCGGGGGCGCTATACAATGAGCAGTTCTTC

V gene: TRBV6-5
J gene: TRBJ1-1
D gene: NA
clone size: NA
CDR3 protein: CASSPRQDLNTEAFF
CDR3 DNA: TGTGCCAGCAGTCCCCGACAGGACTTGAACACTGAAGCTTTCTTT

V gene: TRBV5-1
J gene: TRBJ2-7
D gene: TRBD1
clone size: once
CDR3 protein: CASSMGQLISYEQYF
CDR3 DNA: TGCGCCAGCAGCATGGGACAGTTGATCTCCTACGAGCAGTACTTC

V gene: TRBV5-1
J gene: TRBJ2-5
D gene: TRBD1
clone size: NA
CDR3 protein: CASSVYRGLVETQYF
CDR3 DNA: TGCGCCAGCAGCGTTTACAGGGGGCTGGTGGAGACCCAGTACTTC

V gene: TRBV5-1
J gene: TRBJ1-2
D gene: NA
clone size: NA
CDR3 protein: CASSLDDTSGYTF
CDR3 DNA: TGCGCCAGCAGCTTGGACGACACCAGCGGCTACACCTTC

V gene: TRBV27
J gene: TRBJ2-1
D gene: NA
clone size: once
CDR3 protein: CASSLVSPGSNEQFF
CDR3 DNA: TGTGCCAGCAGTTTAGTTTCTCCGGGGTCCAATGAGCAGTTCTTC

V gene: TRBV7-6
J gene: TRBJ2-2
D gene: NA
clone size: NA
CDR3 protein: CASSLARPITGELFF
CDR3 DNA: TGTGCCAGCAGCTTAGCGAGGCCGATAACCGGGGAGCTGTTTTTT

V gene: TRBV4-2
J gene: TRBJ1-2
D gene: NA
clone size: NA
CDR3 protein: CASSQDSAEGGYTF
CDR3 DNA: TGTGCCAGCAGCCAAGATTCCGCCGAGGGAGGCTACACCTTC

V gene: TRBV4-1
J gene: TRBJ2-1
D gene: TRBD2
clone size: NA
CDR3 protein: CASSQDLASGVNEQFF
CDR3 DNA: TGCGCCAGCAGCCAAGATCTCGCTAGCGGCGTCAATGAGCAGTTCTTC

V gene: TRBV19
J gene: TRBJ2-1
D gene: NA
clone size: NA
CDR3 protein: CASSTQLAPVFEQFF
CDR3 DNA: TGTGCCAGTAGTACCCAACTAGCCCCGGTGTTCGAGCAGTTCTTC

V gene: TRBV15
J gene: TRBJ2-7
D gene: NA
clone size: NA
CDR3 protein: CATSRRTANFAYEQYF
CDR3 DNA: TGTGCCACCAGCAGAAGGACAGCCAACTTTGCCTACGAGCAGTACTTC

V gene: TRBV30
J gene: TRBJ1-2
D gene: TRBD1
clone size: NA
CDR3 protein: CAWIAGGYYGYTF
CDR3 DNA: TGTGCCTGGATAGCAGGGGGCTATTATGGCTACACCTTC

V gene: TRBV9
J gene: TRBJ2-2
D gene: TRBD1
clone size: once
CDR3 protein: CASSATGGSTGELFF
CDR3 DNA: TGTGCCAGCAGCGCGACAGGGGGCAGTACCGGGGAGCTGTTTTTT

V gene: TRBV19
J gene: TRBJ2-1
D gene: NA
clone size: NA
CDR3 protein: CASRPRGAGNGNEQFF
CDR3 DNA: TGTGCCAGTAGGCCACGGGGGGCAGGGAACGGCAATGAGCAGTTCTTC

V gene: TRBV28
J gene: TRBJ1-1
D gene: NA
clone size: NA
CDR3 protein: CASSLTSRASEAFF
CDR3 DNA: TGTGCCAGCAGTTTAACGAGTAGAGCGAGTGAAGCTTTCTTT

V gene: TRBV9
J gene: TRBJ2-2
D gene: NA
clone size: NA
CDR3 protein: CASSATVTGELFF
CDR3 DNA: TGTGCCAGCAGCGCCACAGTCACCGGGGAGCTGTTTTTT

V gene: TRBV9
J gene: TRBJ1-5
D gene: TRBD1
clone size: NA
CDR3 protein: CASSPTGQGNQPQHF
CDR3 DNA: TGTGCCAGCAGCCCCACCGGACAGGGGAATCAGCCCCAGCATTTT

V gene: TRBV7-2
J gene: TRBJ2-1
D gene: TRBD2
clone size: NA
CDR3 protein: CASSFQRGGDEQFF
CDR3 DNA: TGTGCCAGCAGCTTCCAGCGGGGTGGCGATGAGCAGTTCTTC

V gene: TRBV4-3
J gene: TRBJ2-7
D gene: NA
clone size: once
CDR3 protein: CASSQNTGTYEQYF
CDR3 DNA: TGCGCCAGCAGCCAGAATACAGGGACCTACGAGCAGTACTTC

V gene: TRBV21-1
J gene: TRBJ1-5
D gene: NA
clone size: NA
CDR3 protein: CASSKGTVYNQPQHF
CDR3 DNA: TGTGCCAGCAGCAAAGGGACAGTCTACAATCAGCCCCAGCATTTT

V gene: TRBV3-1/TRBV3-2
J gene: TRBJ1-2
D gene: NA
clone size: NA
CDR3 protein: CASSPASGSYGYTF
CDR3 DNA: TGTGCCAGCAGCCCTGCCTCGGGAAGCTATGGCTACACCTTC

V gene: TRBV12-3/TRBV12-4
J gene: TRBJ1-4
D gene: TRBD1
clone size: NA
CDR3 protein: CASTGTANEKLFF
CDR3 DNA: TGTGCCAGCACTGGGACAGCTAATGAAAAACTGTTTTTT

V gene: TRBV5-4
J gene: TRBJ1-1
D gene: NA
clone size: once
CDR3 protein: CASSLASTGRTEAFF
CDR3 DNA: TGTGCCAGCAGCTTGGCCTCAACAGGACGCACTGAAGCTTTCTTT

V gene: TRBV7-2
J gene: TRBJ1-4
D gene: NA
clone size: NA
CDR3 protein: CASSPLPRGAIGEKLFF
CDR3 DNA: TGTGCCAGCAGCCCCCTCCCGCGGGGGGCAATAGGTGAAAAACTGTTTTTT

V gene: TRBV3-1/TRBV3-2
J gene: TRBJ2-7
D gene: TRBD1
clone size: NA
CDR3 protein: CASSQNRGPLEQYF
CDR3 DNA: TGTGCCAGCAGTCAAAACAGGGGCCCTCTCGAGCAGTACTTC

V gene: TRBV5-6
J gene: TRBJ1-1
D gene: NA
clone size: NA
CDR3 protein: CASSLTGLGTEAFF
CDR3 DNA: TGTGCCAGCAGCTTAACAGGTCTGGGGACTGAAGCTTTCTTT

V gene: TRBV6-1
J gene: TRBJ2-7
D gene: NA
clone size: NA
CDR3 protein: CASSDAIGRGPSYEQYF
CDR3 DNA: TGTGCCAGCAGTGACGCCATAGGTAGGGGCCCCTCCTACGAGCAGTACTTC